These 10 T cell receptor beta chains share one sample of origin, sequenced in a study of regulatory T cells in long-lasting Graves disease. Sample time point: newly diagnosed GD, antithyroid drugs for less than 3 months. PBMC-derived RNA was used for the TCR library. Library construction for TCR beta used iRepertoire HTBI primers and Arm-PCR of CDR3 regions. TCRdb passed the multiplex PCR reads through MiXCR, listing each CDR3 protein once. Of fewer than 550,000 distinct CDR3 sequences in the sample, 16% are singletons; the top ten hold approximately 25%. These data also featured in a second study, about T cells in Graves' hyperthyroidism and ophthalmopathy.

The sequences come from peripheral blood mononuclear cells (PBMCs), collected at new diagnosis, from a patient treated with antithyroid drugs. Receptors were obtained from a woman aged 40-60 years with Graves disease.

This clonotype turned up a few times. The chain employs TRBV20-1 and TRBJ1-5; D is perhaps TRBD1 (5 bases). Trimming left V 0 bases short and J 4 bases short, with 10 bases between. Germline CDR1 reads DFQATT; CDR2 reads SNEGSKA (reference sequence). The CDR3 is made up of 14 amino acids. CDR3 DNA sequence: TGCAGTGCTAGAGAGAAGGGGTGGAATCAGCCCCAGCATTTT. Amino acids: CSAREKGWNQPQHF.

This clonotype appeared a few times. V gene TRBV5-1 combines with J gene TRBJ1-1, with D unresolved. The CDR3 loop spans 15 amino acids. Trimming left V 4 bases short and J 1 base short, with 14 bases between. The germline CDR1 and CDR2 sequences are SGHRS and YFSETQ. The chain's CDR3 is CASSPSPNPNTEAFF. Here the CDR3 DNA reads TGCGCCAGCAGCCCGAGCCCGAATCCGAACACTGAAGCTTTCTTT.

This clonotype was detected ten times or more. The chain has TRBV12-3 or TRBV12-4 and TRBJ2-5; no clear D gene. There are 15 residues in the CDR3. V was cut by 4 bases and J by 1 base, with 13 bases left in between. The CDR3: CASSSQTDAQETQYF. In DNA form, the CDR3 reads TGTGCCAGCAGTTCCCAGACGGATGCCCAAGAGACCCAGTACTTC.

This clonotype appeared many times. The chain uses TRBV6-1 and TRBJ1-5; D ambiguous. The V gene lost 2 bases and the J gene lost 0 bases, with 8 bases spanning the gap. Germline values: CDR1 MNHNS, CDR2 SASEGT. The length of the CDR3 is 15 residues. The CDR3 DNA is TGTGCCAGCAGTGAATTCGACTTTAGCAATCAGCCCCAGCATTTT. Residues: CASSEFDFSNQPQHF.

In this sample, this clonotype turned up a few times. V and J are TRBV10-3 and TRBJ1-1, with 7 bases aligning to TRBD1. This CDR3 is built from 14 residues. V shed 6 bases and J 4 bases; nucleotides not matched to a gene: 8. The germline V gene encodes CDR1 ENHRY and CDR2 SYGVKD. CDR3 coding DNA: TGTGCCATCAGCTCCGGGACAGTGAGCACTGAAGCTTTCTTT. It codes for CAISSGTVSTEAFF.

To note about this clonotype: This may be a read error: a much more frequent sequence differs by one nucleotide. The CDR3 carries no conserved terminal phenylalanine or tryptophan, so it likely arises from a read error. V usage is TRBV12-3 or TRBV12-4 and J usage is TRBJ1-6; the D gene is possibly TRBD1 (5 bases). The CDR3 covers 14 residues. The ends were cut back, 3 bases at V and 5 bases at J, with 8 bases in the middle. The CDR3 coding sequence is TGTGCCAGCAGTTTCTCACAGGATAATTCACCCCTCCACCTT. The encoded protein is CASSFSQDNSPLHL.

On this clonotype itself: Since a much larger clone is just one base distant, this may be a read error. The V and J genes are TRBV18 and TRBJ2-5; 8 bases match TRBD2. This CDR3 comprises 14 residues. Germline V gene sequence: CDR1 KGHSH, CDR2 LQKENI. This CDR3 reads CASSPTGGMETRYF. In nucleotides, the CDR3 is TGTGCCAGCTCACCGACGGGAGGGATGGAGACCCGGTACTTC. Full variable domain (remainder filled in from reference TRBV18 and TRBJ2-5): NAGVMQNPRHLVRRRGQEARLRCSPMKGHSHVYWYRQLPEEGLKFMVYLQKENIIDESGMPKERFSAEFPKEGPSILRIQQVVRGDSAAYFCASSPTGGMETRYFGPGTRLLVL.

This clonotype was counted ten times or more. The rearrangement joins TRBV5-1 to TRBJ2-7; perhaps TRBD1 as D (6 bases). V lost 4 bases, J lost 3 bases, and 14 bases lay in between. CDR3 length: 14 amino acids. Germline assignment: CDR1 SGHRS and CDR2 YFSETQ. DNA of the CDR3: TGCGCCAGCAGCCCAAGTGGACAGTTCTACGAGCAGTACTTC. Translated: CASSPSGQFYEQYF.

This clonotype has a count of ten or more. DNA of the CDR3: TGCAGTGCTAGAGATGGGGGGTCATGGCGGTATGGCTACACCTTC. Its protein product is CSARDGGSWRYGYTF. The chain carries TRBV20-1 and TRBJ1-2; D is possibly TRBD1 (5 bases). In germline, CDR1 is DFQATT, CDR2 SNEGSKA (reference sequence). The CDR3 extends over 15 amino acids. V dropped 0 bases and J dropped 5 bases, with 16 bases sitting between them.

The chain employs TRBV6-4 and TRBJ1-2; TRBD1 aligns across 10 bases. The CDR3 has 15 amino acids. Germline V gene sequence: CDR1 MRHNA, CDR2 SNTAGT. V dropped 7 bases and J dropped 7; count of bases not matched to a gene: 12. As DNA, the CDR3 is TGTGCCAGCACCCGAGAAGAGGGACAGGGGTTTGGCTACACCTTC. Protein: CASTREEGQGFGYTF.